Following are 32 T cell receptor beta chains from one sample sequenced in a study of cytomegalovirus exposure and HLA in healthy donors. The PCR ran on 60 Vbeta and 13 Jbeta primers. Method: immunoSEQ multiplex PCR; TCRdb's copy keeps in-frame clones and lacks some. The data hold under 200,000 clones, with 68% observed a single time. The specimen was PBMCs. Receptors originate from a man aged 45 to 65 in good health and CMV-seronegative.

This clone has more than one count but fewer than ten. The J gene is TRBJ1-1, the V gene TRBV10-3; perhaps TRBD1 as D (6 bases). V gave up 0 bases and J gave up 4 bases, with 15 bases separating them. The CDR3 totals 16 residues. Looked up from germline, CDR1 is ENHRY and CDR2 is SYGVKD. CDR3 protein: CAISESVGRGGTEAFF. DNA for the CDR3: TGTGCCATCAGTGAGTCAGTGGGCAGGGGTGGCACTGAAGCTTTCTTT.

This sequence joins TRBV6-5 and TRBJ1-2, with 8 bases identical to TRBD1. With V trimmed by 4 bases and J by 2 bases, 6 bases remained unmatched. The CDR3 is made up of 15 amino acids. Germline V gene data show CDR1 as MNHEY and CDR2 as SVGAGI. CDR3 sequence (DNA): TGTGCCAGCAGTTCGCCGGACAGGGCCAACTATGGCTACACCTTC. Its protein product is CASSSPDRANYGYTF.

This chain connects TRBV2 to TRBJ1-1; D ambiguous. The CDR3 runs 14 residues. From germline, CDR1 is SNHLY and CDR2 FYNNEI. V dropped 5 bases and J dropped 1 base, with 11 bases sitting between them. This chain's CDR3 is CASSRASKNTEAFF. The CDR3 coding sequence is TGTGCCAGCAGTCGCGCTTCTAAGAACACTGAAGCTTTCTTT.

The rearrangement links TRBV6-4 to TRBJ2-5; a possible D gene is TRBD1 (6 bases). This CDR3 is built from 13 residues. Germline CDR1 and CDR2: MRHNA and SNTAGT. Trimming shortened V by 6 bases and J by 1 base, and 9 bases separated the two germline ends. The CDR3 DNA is TGTGCCAGCAGCAAAGGGGGCCAAGAGACCCAGTACTTC. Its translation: CASSKGGQETQYF.

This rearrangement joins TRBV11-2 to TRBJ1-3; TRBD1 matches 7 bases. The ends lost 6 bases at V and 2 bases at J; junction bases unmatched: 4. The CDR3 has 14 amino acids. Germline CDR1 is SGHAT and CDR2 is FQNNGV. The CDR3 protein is CASRVGQAGNTIYF. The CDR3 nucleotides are TGTGCCAGCAGGGTAGGACAGGCTGGAAACACCATATATTTT.

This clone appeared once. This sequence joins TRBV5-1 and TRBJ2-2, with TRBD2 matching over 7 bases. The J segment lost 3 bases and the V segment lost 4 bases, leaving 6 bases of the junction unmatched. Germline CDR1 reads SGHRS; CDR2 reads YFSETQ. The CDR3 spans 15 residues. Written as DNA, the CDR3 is TGCGCCAGCAGCCAGACTAGCAAAGACACCGGGGAGCTGTTTTTT. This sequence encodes CASSQTSKDTGELFF. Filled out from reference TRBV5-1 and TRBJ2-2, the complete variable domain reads KAGVTQTPRYLIKTRGQQVTLSCSPISGHRSVSWYQQTPGQGLQFLFEYFSETQRNKGNFPGRFSGRQFSNSRSEMNVSTLELGDSALYLCASSQTSKDTGELFFGEGSRLTVL.

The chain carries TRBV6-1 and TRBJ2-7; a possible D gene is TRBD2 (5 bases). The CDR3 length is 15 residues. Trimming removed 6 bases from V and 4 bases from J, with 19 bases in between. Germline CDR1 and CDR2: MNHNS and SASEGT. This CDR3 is CASRLSRGDEYEQYF. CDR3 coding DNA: TGTGCCAGCAGATTAAGCCGGGGTGACGAGTACGAGCAGTACTTC.

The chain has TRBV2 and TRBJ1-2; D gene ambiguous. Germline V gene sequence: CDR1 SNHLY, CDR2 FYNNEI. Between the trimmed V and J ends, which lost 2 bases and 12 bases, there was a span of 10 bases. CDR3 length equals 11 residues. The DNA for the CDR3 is TGTGCCAGCAGTGAAACGCTAGCCAACACCTTC. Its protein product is CASSETLANTF.

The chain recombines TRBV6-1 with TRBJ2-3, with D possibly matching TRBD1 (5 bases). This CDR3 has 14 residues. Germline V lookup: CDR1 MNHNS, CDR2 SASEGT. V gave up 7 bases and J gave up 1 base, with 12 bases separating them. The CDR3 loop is CASNRGAGTDTQYF. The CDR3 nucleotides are TGTGCCAGCAATCGTGGGGCGGGCACAGATACGCAGTATTTT.

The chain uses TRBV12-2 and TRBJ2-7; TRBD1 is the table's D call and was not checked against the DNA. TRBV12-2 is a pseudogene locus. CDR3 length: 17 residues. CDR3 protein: CASRLVYLRGNGYEQYF. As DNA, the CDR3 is TGTGCAAGTCGCTTAGTCTACCTCAGGGGTAATGGCTACGAGCAGTACTTC.

CDR3 DNA sequence: TGTGCCAGCAGTTACGACAGGATCCAAGAGACCCAGTACTTC. As protein: CASSYDRIQETQYF. The J gene is TRBJ2-5, the V gene TRBV6-6; D possibly corresponds to TRBD1 (6 bases). This CDR3 is 14 amino acids long. Per germline, CDR1 MNHNY and CDR2 SVGAGI (reference sequence). Deletions cut 2 bases from V and 1 base from J, with 8 bases between.

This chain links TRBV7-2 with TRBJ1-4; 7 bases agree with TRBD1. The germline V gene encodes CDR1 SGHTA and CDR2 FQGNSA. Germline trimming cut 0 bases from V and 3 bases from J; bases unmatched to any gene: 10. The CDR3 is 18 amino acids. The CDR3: CASSLALPDRVPNEKLFF. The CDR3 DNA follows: TGTGCCAGCAGCTTAGCGCTCCCCGACAGGGTTCCTAATGAAAAACTGTTTTTT.

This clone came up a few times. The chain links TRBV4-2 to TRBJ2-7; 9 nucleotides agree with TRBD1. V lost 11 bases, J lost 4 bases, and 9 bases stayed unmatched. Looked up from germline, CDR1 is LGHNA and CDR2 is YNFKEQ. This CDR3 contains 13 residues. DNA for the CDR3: TGTGCCCCCCCGAACAGGGGGCAGTACGAGCAGTACTTC. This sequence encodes CAPPNRGQYEQYF.

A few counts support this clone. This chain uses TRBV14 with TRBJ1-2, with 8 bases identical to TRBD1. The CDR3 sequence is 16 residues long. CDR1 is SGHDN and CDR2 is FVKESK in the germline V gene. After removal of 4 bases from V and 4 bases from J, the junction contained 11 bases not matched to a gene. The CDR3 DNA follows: TGTGCCAGCAGCCGGGTGACAGGGGCTCCGTTCTATGGCTACACCTTC. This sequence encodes CASSRVTGAPFYGYTF. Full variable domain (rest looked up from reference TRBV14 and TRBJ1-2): EAGVTQFPSHSVIEKGQTVTLRCDPISGHDNLYWYRRVMGKEIKFLLHFVKESKQDESGMPNNRFLAERTGGTYSTLKVQPAELEDSGVYFCASSRVTGAPFYGYTFGSGTRLTVV.

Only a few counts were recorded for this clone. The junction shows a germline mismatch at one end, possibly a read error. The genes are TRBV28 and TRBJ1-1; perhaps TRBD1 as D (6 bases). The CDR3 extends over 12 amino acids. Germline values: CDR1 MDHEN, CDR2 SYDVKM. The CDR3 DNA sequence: TGTGCCAGCAGTTTAGGCGTCGGACAGTCGGAGTTT. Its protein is CASSLGVGQSEF.

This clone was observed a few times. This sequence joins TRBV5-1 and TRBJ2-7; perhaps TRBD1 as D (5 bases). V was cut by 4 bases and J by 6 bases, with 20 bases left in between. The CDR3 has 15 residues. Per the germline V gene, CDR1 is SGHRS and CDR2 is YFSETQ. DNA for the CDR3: TGCGCCAGCAGCACCGGACACCGTACCGGAATCGAGCAGTACTTC. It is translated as CASSTGHRTGIEQYF.

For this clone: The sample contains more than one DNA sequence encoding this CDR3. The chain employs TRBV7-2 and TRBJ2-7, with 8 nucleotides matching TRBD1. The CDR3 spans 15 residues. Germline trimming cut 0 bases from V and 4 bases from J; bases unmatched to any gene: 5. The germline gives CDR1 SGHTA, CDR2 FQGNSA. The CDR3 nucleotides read TGTGCCAGCAGCTTAGCGTCAGGGGGCCCTTACGAGCAGTACTTC. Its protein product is CASSLASGGPYEQYF.

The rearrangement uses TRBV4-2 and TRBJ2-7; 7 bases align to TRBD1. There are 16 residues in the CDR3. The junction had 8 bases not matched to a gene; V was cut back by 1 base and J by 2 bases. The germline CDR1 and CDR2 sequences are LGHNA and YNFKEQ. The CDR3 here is CASSQAARDSPYEQYF. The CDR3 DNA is TGTGCCAGCAGCCAAGCTGCCCGGGACAGCCCCTACGAGCAGTACTTC.

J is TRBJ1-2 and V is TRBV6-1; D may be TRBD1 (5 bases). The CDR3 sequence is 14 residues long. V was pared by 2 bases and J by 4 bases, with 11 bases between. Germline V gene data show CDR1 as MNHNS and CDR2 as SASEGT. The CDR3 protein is CASSERRDVYGYTF. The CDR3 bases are TGTGCCAGCAGTGAACGGAGGGACGTCTATGGCTACACCTTC.

The CDR3 loop reads CASSLFLYEQYF. In nucleotides, the CDR3 is TGTGCCAGCAGTTTGTTTCTATACGAGCAGTACTTC. The chain employs TRBV28 and TRBJ2-7; D not resolved. The CDR3 is made up of 12 amino acids. V was cut by 3 bases and J by 4 bases, with 7 bases left in between. CDR1 and CDR2 from the germline V gene are MDHEN and SYDVKM. The variable domain in full, with the rest retrieved from reference TRBV28 and TRBJ2-7, is DVKVTQSSRYLVKRTGEKVFLECVQDMDHENMFWYRQDPGLGLRLIYFSYDVKMKEKGDIPEGYSVSREKKERFSLILESASTNQTSMYLCASSLFLYEQYFGPGTRLTVT.

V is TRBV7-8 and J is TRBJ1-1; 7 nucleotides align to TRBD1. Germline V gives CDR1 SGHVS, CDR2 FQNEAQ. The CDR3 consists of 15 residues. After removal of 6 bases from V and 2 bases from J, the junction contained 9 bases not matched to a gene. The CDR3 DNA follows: TGTGCCAGCAGGGTTACCGGGACAGATAACACTGAAGCTTTCTTT. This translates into CASRVTGTDNTEAFF.

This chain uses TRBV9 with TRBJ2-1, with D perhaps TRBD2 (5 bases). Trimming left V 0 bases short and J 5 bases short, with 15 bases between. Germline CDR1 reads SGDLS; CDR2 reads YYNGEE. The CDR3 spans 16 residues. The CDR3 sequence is CASSVGPTRRHNEQFF. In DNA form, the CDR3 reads TGTGCCAGCAGCGTAGGCCCCACTAGAAGACACAATGAGCAGTTCTTC.

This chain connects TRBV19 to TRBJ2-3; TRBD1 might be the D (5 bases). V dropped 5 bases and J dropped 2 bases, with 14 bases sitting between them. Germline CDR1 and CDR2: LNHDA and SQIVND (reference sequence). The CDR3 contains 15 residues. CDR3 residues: CASSQVREITDTQYF. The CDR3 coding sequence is TGTGCCAGTAGTCAAGTCAGGGAAATCACAGATACGCAGTATTTT.

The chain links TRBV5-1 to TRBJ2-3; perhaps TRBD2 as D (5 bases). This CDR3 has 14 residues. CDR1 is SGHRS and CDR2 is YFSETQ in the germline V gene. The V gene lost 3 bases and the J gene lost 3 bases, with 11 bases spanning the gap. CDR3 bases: TGCGCCAGCAGCTCCCCAGAGGGTACAGATACGCAGTATTTT. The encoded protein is CASSSPEGTDTQYF.

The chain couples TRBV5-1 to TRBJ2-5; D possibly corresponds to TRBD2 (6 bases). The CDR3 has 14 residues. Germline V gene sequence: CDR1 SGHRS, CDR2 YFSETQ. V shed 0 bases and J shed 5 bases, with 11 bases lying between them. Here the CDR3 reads CASSLGGGSETQYF. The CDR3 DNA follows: TGCGCCAGCAGCTTGGGTGGGGGGAGCGAGACCCAGTACTTC.

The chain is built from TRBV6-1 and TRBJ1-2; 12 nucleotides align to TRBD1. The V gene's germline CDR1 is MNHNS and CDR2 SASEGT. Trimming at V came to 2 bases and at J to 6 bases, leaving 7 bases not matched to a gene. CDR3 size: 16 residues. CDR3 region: CASSEMRGQGANGYTF. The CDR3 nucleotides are TGTGCCAGCAGTGAAATGAGGGGACAGGGGGCGAATGGCTACACCTTC.

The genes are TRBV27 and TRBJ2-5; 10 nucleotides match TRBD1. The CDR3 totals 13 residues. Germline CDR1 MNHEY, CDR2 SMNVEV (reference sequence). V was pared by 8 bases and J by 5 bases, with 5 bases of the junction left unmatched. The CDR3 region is CASRTGGRETQYF. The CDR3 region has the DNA TGTGCCAGCCGGACAGGGGGGAGGGAGACCCAGTACTTC.

DNA for the CDR3: TGTGCCAGCAGGGGTAGGAAGGGAGGCGACTATGGCTACACCTTC. Encoded protein: CASRGRKGGDYGYTF. The chain is built from TRBV6-5 and TRBJ1-2, with D uncertain. V lost 6 bases to trimming and J lost 3 bases, with 17 bases between them. The CDR3 has 15 amino acids. Germline V lookup: CDR1 MNHEY, CDR2 SVGAGI.

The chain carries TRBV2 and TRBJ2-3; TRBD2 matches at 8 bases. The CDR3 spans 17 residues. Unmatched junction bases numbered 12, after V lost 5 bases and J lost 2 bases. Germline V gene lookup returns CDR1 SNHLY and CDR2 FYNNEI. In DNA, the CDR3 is TGTGCCAGCAGTTCCATTTACGCGGGGGGACCCACAGATACGCAGTATTTT. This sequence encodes CASSSIYAGGPTDTQYF.

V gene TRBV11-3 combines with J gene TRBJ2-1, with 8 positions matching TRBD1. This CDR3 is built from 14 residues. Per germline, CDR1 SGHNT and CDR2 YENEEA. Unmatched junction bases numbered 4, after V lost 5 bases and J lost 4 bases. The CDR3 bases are TGTGCCAGCAGCAGGACAGGGAATTACAATGAGCAGTTCTTC. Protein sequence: CASSRTGNYNEQFF.

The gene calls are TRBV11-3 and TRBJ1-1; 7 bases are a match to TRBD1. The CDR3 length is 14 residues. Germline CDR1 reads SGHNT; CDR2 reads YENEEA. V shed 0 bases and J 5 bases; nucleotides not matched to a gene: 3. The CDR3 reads CASSLEGGQTEAFF. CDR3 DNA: TGTGCCAGCAGCTTAGAAGGGGGACAGACTGAAGCTTTCTTT. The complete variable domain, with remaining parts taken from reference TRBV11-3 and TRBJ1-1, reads EAGVVQSPRYKIIEKKQPVAFWCNPISGHNTLYWYLQNLGQGPELLIRYENEEAVDDSQLPKDRFSAERLKGVDSTLKIQPAELGDSAVYLCASSLEGGQTEAFFGQGTRLTVV.

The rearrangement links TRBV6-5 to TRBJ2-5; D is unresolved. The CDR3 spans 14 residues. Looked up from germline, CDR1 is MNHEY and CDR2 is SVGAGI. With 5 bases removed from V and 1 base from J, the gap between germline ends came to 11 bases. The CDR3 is CASSEWAFQETQYF. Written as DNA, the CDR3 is TGTGCCAGCAGTGAATGGGCCTTCCAAGAGACCCAGTACTTC.